Given below is one TCR beta chain in context. The data are from a study of blood T cell repertoires in COVID-19. Enrolled during active infection, Seattle patients were then followed longitudinally. The V and J ends lost 6 bases and 2 bases, in that order; junction bases with no gene match: 4. CDR3 length: 13 amino acids. Germline-derived CDR1 and CDR2 are ENHRY and SYGVKD. Generated by immunoSEQ multiplex PCR, the TCRdb table keeps only in-frame clones and is missing some. The data hold under 90,000 clones, with 90% to 95% observed a single time. The gene calls are TRBV10-3 and TRBJ2-7, with 7 bases lining up with TRBD1. This sequence was found in a middle-aged man with COVID-19, enrolled during active disease. Sample: peripheral blood. The CDR3 loop reads CAIRGDRTYEQYF. DNA for the CDR3: TGTGCCATCAGAGGGGACAGAACCTACGAGCAGTACTTC.